The 4 T cell receptor beta chains presented below share a single source sample, sequenced in a study of siplizumab effects on memory and regulatory T cells. Profiled with immunoSEQ multiplex PCR; TCRdb holds only in-frame clones, not every one. The table has about 50,000 clones, over 75% seen once. Sequencing was performed on naive CD8+ T cells sorted from blood. The receptors were sampled from a human donor in good health.

V usage is TRBV11-2 and J usage is TRBJ2-1; TRBD2 is a possible D gene (7 bases). Germline V gives CDR1 SGHAT, CDR2 FQNNGV. V lost 5 bases to trimming and J lost 12 bases, with 20 bases between them. The CDR3 is made up of 14 amino acids. CDR3 protein: CASSTEAGAFLQFF. As DNA, the CDR3 is TGTGCCAGCAGCACCGAGGCGGGGGCCTTCCTGCAGTTCTTC.

CDR3 amino acids: CASSLGWAGADQPQHF. The CDR3 nucleotides read TGTGCCAGCAGCTTAGGTTGGGCAGGGGCTGATCAGCCCCAGCATTTT. The V and J genes are TRBV7-6 and TRBJ1-5, with TRBD1 as a possible D gene (6 bases). CDR3 length: 16 amino acids. V was shortened by 1 base and J by 5 bases, with 15 bases between the two germline ends. From germline, CDR1 is SGHVS and CDR2 FNYEAQ. Full variable domain (rest looked up from reference TRBV7-6 and TRBJ1-5): GAGVSQSPRYKVTKRGQDVALRCDPISGHVSLYWYRQALGQGPEFLTYFNYEAQQDKSGLPNDRFSAERPEGSISTLTIQRTEQRDSAMYRCASSLGWAGADQPQHFGDGTRLSIL.

The chain combines TRBV4-1 with TRBJ2-2; D is ambiguous. Germline-derived CDR1 and CDR2 are MGHRA and YSYEKL. Trimming left V 2 bases short and J 5 bases short, with 3 bases between. The CDR3 covers 12 residues. CDR3 sequence: CASSQFTGELFF. CDR3 DNA sequence: TGCGCCAGCAGCCAATTTACCGGGGAGCTGTTTTTT.

J is TRBJ1-1 and V is TRBV11-2, with D possibly being TRBD1 (5 bases). Germline V CDR1 and CDR2: SGHAT, FQNNGV. The CDR3 length is 14 residues. V lost 1 base and J 3 bases, leaving 9 bases between the germline ends. CDR3 region: CASSLGMGDTEAFF. CDR3 DNA sequence: TGTGCCAGCAGCTTAGGTATGGGGGACACTGAAGCTTTCTTT.